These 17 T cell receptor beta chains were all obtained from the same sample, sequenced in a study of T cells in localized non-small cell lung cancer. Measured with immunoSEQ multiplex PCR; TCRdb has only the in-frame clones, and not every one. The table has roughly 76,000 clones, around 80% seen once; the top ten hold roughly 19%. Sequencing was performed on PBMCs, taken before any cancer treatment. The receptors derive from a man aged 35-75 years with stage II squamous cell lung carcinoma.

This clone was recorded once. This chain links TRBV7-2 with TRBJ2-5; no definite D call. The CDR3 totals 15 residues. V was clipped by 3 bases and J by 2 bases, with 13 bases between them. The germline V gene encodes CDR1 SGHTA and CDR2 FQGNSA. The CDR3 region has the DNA TGTGCCAGCAGCTTGGGGAACATGGGACAAGAGACCCAGTACTTC. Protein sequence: CASSLGNMGQETQYF. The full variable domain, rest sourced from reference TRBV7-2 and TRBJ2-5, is GAGVSQSPSNKVTEKGKDVELRCDPISGHTALYWYRQSLGQGLEFLIYFQGNSAPDKSGLPSDRFSAERTGGSVSTLTIQRTQQEDSAVYLCASSLGNMGQETQYFGPGTRLLVL.

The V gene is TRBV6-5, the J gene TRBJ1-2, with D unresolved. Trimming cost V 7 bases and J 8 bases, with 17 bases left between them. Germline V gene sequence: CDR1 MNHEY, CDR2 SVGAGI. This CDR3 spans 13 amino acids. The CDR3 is CASNGRQMEGYTF. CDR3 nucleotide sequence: TGTGCCAGCAATGGACGGCAAATGGAGGGCTACACCTTC.

The CDR3 loop reads CAIPREDYGYTF. The CDR3 DNA follows: TGTGCCATCCCCCGGGAGGATTATGGCTACACCTTC. This sequence joins TRBV5-8 and TRBJ1-2; D unresolved. The V and J ends lost 9 bases and 5 bases respectively, with 14 bases between them. Germline V gene sequence: CDR1 SGHTS, CDR2 YDEGEE. This CDR3 is built from 12 residues.

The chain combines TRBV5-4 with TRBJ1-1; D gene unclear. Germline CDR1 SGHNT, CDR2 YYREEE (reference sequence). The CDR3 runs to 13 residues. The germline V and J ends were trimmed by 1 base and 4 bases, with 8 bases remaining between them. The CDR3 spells CASSLQAATEAFF. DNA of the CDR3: TGTGCCAGCAGCTTGCAGGCAGCCACTGAAGCTTTCTTT.

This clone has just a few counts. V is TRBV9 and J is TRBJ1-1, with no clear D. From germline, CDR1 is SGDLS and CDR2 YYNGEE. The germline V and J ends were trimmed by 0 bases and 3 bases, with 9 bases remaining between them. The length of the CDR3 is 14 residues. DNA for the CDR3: TGTGCCAGCAGCGTAGCTTACCGGGACACTGAAGCTTTCTTT. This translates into CASSVAYRDTEAFF.

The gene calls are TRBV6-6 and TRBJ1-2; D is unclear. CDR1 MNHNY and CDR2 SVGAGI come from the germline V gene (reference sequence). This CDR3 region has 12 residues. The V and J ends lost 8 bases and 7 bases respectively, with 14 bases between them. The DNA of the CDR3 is TGTGCCAGCGTAAGGACTGGCGGTGGCTACACCTTC. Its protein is CASVRTGGGYTF.

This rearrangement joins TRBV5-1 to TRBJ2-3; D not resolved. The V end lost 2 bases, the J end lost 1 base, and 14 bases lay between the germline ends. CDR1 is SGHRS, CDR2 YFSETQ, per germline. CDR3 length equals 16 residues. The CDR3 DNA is TGCGCCAGCAGCTTAGCCGGGTGGGCAGGCACAGATACGCAGTATTTT. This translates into CASSLAGWAGTDTQYF.

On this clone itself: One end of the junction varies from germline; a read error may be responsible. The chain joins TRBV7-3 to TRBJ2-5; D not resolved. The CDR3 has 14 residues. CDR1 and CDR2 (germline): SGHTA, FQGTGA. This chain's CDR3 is CASSSYGVQEPQYF. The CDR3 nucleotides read TGTGCCAGCAGCTCTTATGGGGTCCAAGAGCCCCAGTACTTC.

CDR3 amino acids: CASSTIGETQYF. CDR3 coding DNA: TGTGCCAGCAGCACCATAGGCGAGACCCAGTACTTC. V gene TRBV7-9 combines with J gene TRBJ2-5; D is unclear. V dropped 5 bases and J dropped 5 bases, with 9 bases sitting between them. Germline V gives CDR1 SEHNR, CDR2 FQNEAQ (reference sequence). CDR3 length: 12 amino acids.

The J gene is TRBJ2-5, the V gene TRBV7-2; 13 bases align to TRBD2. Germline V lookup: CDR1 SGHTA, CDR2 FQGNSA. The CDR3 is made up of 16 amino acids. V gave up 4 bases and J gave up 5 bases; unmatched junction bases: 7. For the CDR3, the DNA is TGTGCCAGCAGCTCACGGACTAGCGGGAGTACGGAGACCCAGTACTTC. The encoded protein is CASSSRTSGSTETQYF.

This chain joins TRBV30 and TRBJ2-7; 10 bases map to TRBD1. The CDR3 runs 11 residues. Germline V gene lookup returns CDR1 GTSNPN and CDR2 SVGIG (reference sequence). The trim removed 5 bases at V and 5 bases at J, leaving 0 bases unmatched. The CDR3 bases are TGTGCCTGGGGACAGGGGGACGAGCAGTACTTC. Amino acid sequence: CAWGQGDEQYF.

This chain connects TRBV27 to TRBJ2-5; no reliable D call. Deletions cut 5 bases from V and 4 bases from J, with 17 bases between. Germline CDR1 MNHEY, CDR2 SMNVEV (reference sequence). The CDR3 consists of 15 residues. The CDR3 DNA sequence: TGTGCCAGCAGTCCATCAGCTAGAGCCCCAGAGACCCAGTACTTC. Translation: CASSPSARAPETQYF.

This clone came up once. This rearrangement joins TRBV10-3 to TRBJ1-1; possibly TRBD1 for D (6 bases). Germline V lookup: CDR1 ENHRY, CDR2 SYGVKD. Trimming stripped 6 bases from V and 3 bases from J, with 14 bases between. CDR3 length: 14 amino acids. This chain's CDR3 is CAIRGSGGHTEAFF. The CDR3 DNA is TGTGCCATCAGGGGGAGCGGGGGGCACACTGAAGCTTTCTTT.

CDR3 nucleotides: TGTGCCAGCAGCTTAGCACAGAGGGACTACGAGCAGTACTTC. It translates to CASSLAQRDYEQYF. The rearrangement uses TRBV7-8 and TRBJ2-7; a weak D match, TRBD2 (5 bases). V gave up 0 bases and J gave up 3 bases, with 9 bases separating them. Per the germline V gene, CDR1 is SGHVS and CDR2 is FQNEAQ. The CDR3 spans 14 residues.

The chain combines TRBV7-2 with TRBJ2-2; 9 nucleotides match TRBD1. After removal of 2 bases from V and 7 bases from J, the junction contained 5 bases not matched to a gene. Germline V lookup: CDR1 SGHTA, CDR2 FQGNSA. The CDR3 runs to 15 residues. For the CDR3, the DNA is TGTGCCAGCAGCTTAACAGGGGGCCAAGGCGGGGAGCTGTTTTTT. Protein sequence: CASSLTGGQGGELFF. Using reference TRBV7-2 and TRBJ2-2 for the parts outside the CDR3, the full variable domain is GAGVSQSPSNKVTEKGKDVELRCDPISGHTALYWYRQSLGQGLEFLIYFQGNSAPDKSGLPSDRFSAERTGGSVSTLTIQRTQQEDSAVYLCASSLTGGQGGELFFGEGSRLTVL.

The CDR3 region has the DNA TGTGCCAGCAGCCGTCGACAGGGGGCCGGGGGCTACACCTTC. Protein product: CASSRRQGAGGYTF. V usage is TRBV28 and J usage is TRBJ1-2; 10 bases match TRBD1. This CDR3 has 14 amino acids. V lost 6 bases and J lost 8; bases outside the gene matches: 9. Germline V lookup: CDR1 MDHEN, CDR2 SYDVKM.

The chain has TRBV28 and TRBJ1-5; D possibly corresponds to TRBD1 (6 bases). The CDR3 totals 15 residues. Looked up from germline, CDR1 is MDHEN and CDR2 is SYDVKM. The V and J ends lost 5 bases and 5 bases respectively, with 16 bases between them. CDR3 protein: CASSTGAGVYQPQHF. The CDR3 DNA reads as TGTGCCAGCAGTACTGGTGCAGGGGTCTATCAGCCCCAGCATTTT.